This T cell receptor (beta chain) came from a study of STAT5B mutations in CD4+ large granular lymphocyte leukemia (dated by TCRdb to between 2021 and 2023). Context from the whole study: Among healthy controls, the CDR3 'QG' motif was associated with a particular HLA allele. The purity of purified fractions was confirmed by flow cytometry on FACSCanto II or FACSVerse to exceed 95% among lymphocytes. TCRbeta repertoires of CD4+ T-cell large granular lymphocyte leukemia patients were compared with those of healthy blood donors. What the study reported, not specific to this receptor: Compared with healthy CD4+ repertoires, CD4-sorted patient repertoires appeared more clonal, and this difference remained even after the putative leukemic clones were removed. The main leukemic clonotypes were found to be private to each patient, although 25% of the main leukemic clonotypes were detected at low frequency in the non-leukemic repertoires of other patients. TRBV06-family usage was enriched among the top patient clones (8/27) compared with healthy controls (2/35). Data were not HLA-matched; higher clonality in CD4+ versus CD8+ T-LGLL could reflect the relatively small sample size.

The healthy control group was made up of roughly 39 blood donors, and the Finnish Red Cross blood service supplied their buffy coats. All TCR-sequenced material derived from peripheral blood: patient blood samples and healthy donor buffy coats. Ficoll-Hypaque gradient centrifugation was used to isolate peripheral blood mononuclear cells. Magnetic purification was used to isolate CD4+ cells from the buffy coats of the healthy controls. The Gentra Puregene Cell and Tissue kit was used for genomic DNA extraction, and quantification was performed on a Qubit 2.0 fluorometer. V loses 3 bases of germline sequence and J loses 4 bases, and the interval between the two ends is 12 bases. The CDR3, cysteine through phenylalanine, is 14 amino acids long. Only the CDR3 portion is preserved as DNA: 42 bases, with reading frame beginning at the first base. From the germline V gene (reference sequence), CDR1 is GTSNPN and CDR2 is SVGIG.

The immunoSEQ assay at survey resolution was used to sequence TCRbeta rearrangements from genomic DNA. As for the authors' bioinformatics: In the TCR sequencing data, the lowest productive clonotype frequency that could be detected was 2.59 x 10-5. Only productive TCRbeta rearrangements, meaning sequences that were complete and in-frame, were kept for the analyses. Simpson clonality, calculated in the immunoSEQ Analyzer version 3.0, was used as the measure of sample clonality. Based on frequency, clones were grouped as very rare, small, medium, large (1-20%) or hyperexpanded (>20%). OLGA 1.2.3 estimated generation probabilities, VDJtools produced V-gene circos plots, VDJdb was queried for specificities, and GLIPH identified CDR3 motifs. TCRdb obtained this table from immuneACCESS and retained in-frame rearrangements with V and J assigned. These tables miss some clones; where compared with another copy, unresolved V genes account for less than half of the shortfall, and the remainder is unexplained. V and J calls and clone size are given by that table; D and trimming were obtained from the DNA. A total of about 33,000 clones appear in this sample, around 76% of them only once. 0.29% of the sample comes from the top ten.

This clone was seen a handful of times. This receptor's antigen is unknown. Base qualities are not recorded, but no much larger clone differs from it by a single base. The receptor was derived from a human donor in good health. The sample taken for sequencing was CD4+ T cells from blood buffy coats. The chain is assembled from TRBV30 and TRBJ1-4, with the D segment identity uncertain. The CDR3 reads CAWRDRAFNEKLFF. The sequenced DNA is TGTGCCTGGAGGGACCGGGCTTTTAATGAAAAACTGTTTTTT.